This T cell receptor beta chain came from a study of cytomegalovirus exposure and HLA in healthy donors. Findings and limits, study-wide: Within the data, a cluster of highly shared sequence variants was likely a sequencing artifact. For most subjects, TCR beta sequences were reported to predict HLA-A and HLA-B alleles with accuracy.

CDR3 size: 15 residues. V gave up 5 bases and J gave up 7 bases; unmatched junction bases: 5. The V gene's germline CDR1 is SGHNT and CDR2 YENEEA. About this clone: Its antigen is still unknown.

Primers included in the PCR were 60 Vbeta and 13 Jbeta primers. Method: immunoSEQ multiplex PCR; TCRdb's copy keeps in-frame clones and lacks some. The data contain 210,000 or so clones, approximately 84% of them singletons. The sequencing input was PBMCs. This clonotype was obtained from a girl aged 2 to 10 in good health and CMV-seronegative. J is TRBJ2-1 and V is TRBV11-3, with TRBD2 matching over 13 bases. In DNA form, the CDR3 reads TGTGCCAGCAGCCGGACTAGCGGGGGTACGAATGAGCAGTTCTTC. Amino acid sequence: CASSRTSGGTNEQFF.